These T cell receptor beta chains were read from a single sample in a study of tumor-infiltrating lymphocytes in primary liver carcinoma. TCRdb reprocessed the multiplex PCR reads via MiXCR and lists one record per CDR3 protein. The repertoire consists of approximately 37,000 distinct CDR3 sequences, with 60% to 80% occurring once and the leading ten covering around 40%. The sequenced material came from tumor-adjacent normal liver tissue. All receptors derive from a man in his forties with primary liver carcinoma and hepatitis B virus infection. Both conserved end residues are part of each CDR3. The D gene is left open where the match is weak. Expanded clones get a size class; other rows say once, few or many, or leave the size out.

cdr3_nt cdr3_aa j_call clone_size v_call d_call
TGTGCCAGCAGCTTAGATCCGAGGGTGGCTCAGCCCCAACAATTT CASSLDPRVAQPQQF TRBJ1-5 - TRBV11-3 -
TGTGCCAGCAGTTACCTACAGAATTCACCCCTCCACTTT CASSYLQNSPLHF TRBJ1-6 medium-sized TRBV6-5 -
TGTGCCAGCAGTCCCTGGGCTAGCGGGGTCTCATACAATGAGCAGTTCTTC CASSPWASGVSYNEQFF TRBJ2-1 - TRBV6-6 TRBD2
TGTGCCAGCAGCGTAGGCACAGATATGCAGTATTTT CASSVGTDMQYF TRBJ2-3 once TRBV9 -
TGCGCCAGCAGCCTGGACAGGGTAAAGAACTATGGCTACACCTTC CASSLDRVKNYGYTF TRBJ1-2 - TRBV4-3 TRBD1
TGTGCCAGCAGCTTAAAACTAGCGGGCGACTCGAGCGAGACCCAATACTTC CASSLKLAGDSSETQYF TRBJ2-5 - TRBV11-2 TRBD2
TGCGCCAGCAGCCAATTTCAGGGGGCTAGCAATGAGCGGTTCTTC CASSQFQGASNERFF TRBJ2-1 - TRBV4-3 TRBD1
TGTGACATCAGAGAGCAAACAGGTCAGCCCCAGCATTTC CDIREQTGQPQHF TRBJ1-5 - TRBV10-3 -
TGTGCCAGCAACCAGACGGAATCTGGGTCCAACGTCCTGACTTTC CASNQTESGSNVLTF TRBJ2-6 - TRBV7-9 -
TGTGCCATCAGTGATCGGGGAGCGGGAGTAGACGAGCAGTACTTC CAISDRGAGVDEQYF TRBJ2-7 many TRBV10-3 TRBD2
TGCGCCAGCAGGGGCGGGACTAGAGGTTACGAGCAGTACTTC CASRGGTRGYEQYF TRBJ2-7 - TRBV5-1 TRBD2
TGTGCCAGCATCTGGGACGCCAGGGAGCTGTTTTTT CASIWDARELFF TRBJ2-2 - TRBV6-5 -
TGTGCCAGCGACGTGCGGGAGGGCCTCGCCTATGAGCAGTACTTC CASDVREGLAYEQYF TRBJ2-7 few TRBV7-9 TRBD2
TGCAGTGATAGGGCCCAGGGCGAGCAACCCCAGCATTTT CSDRAQGEQPQHF TRBJ1-5 few TRBV20-1 -
TGCGCCAACAGCCAGCGGGACACCTCTGGAAAAACCATATATTTT CANSQRDTSGKTIYF TRBJ1-3 - TRBV4-1 -
TGCAGTGCTCTCCAGGGGGCACGAAATGAAAAACTGTTTTTT CSALQGARNEKLFF TRBJ1-4 many TRBV20-1 TRBD1
TGTGCCAGCAGCTTATGGGCAAACACCGGGGGGCTGTTTTTT CASSLWANTGGLFF TRBJ2-2 - TRBV11-1 -
TGCACCAGCAGCTTGGCCCCGGTTGACACCTGGGAGCTGTTTTTT CTSSLAPVDTWELFF TRBJ2-2 - TRBV5-1 -
TGTGCCTGCAGCCCCGGGACTAGCGGGAGCCCTACAGATGCGCAGTATTTT CACSPGTSGSPTDAQYF TRBJ2-3 - TRBV6-4 TRBD2
TGCAGCGCTCTACAGAGGGCTAACACTGAAGCTTTCTTT CSALQRANTEAFF TRBJ1-1 - TRBV29-1 -
TGTGCCAGTACCCCTTATCTTAGCGGAGGCTACAATGGGCAATTCTTC CASTPYLSGGYNGQFF TRBJ2-1 - TRBV6-1 -
TGTGCCAGCGGGGGACCCACAGATACGCAGTATTTC CASGGPTDTQYF TRBJ2-3 - TRBV12-3/TRBV12-4 -
TGTGCCAGCAGTTACCGACAAAGACAAATTTTCTTT CASSYRQRQIFF TRBJ1-1 - TRBV6-2/TRBV6-3 -
TGTGCTAGCAGCTTAGATCCCCAGGGCAATCACCCCCAGCATTTT CASSLDPQGNHPQHF TRBJ1-5 - TRBV7-8 -
TGTGCCAGCATCCGATTGGGCACGCAGTATTTT CASIRLGTQYF TRBJ2-3 - TRBV5-6 -
TGCAGCGTTCGGGACAAGGCCTACGAGCAGTACTTC CSVRDKAYEQYF TRBJ2-7 medium-sized TRBV29-1 -
TGCAGCGTTGATCTTTCTAGGGCCAATGCCAATGAGCGGTTCTTC CSVDLSRANANERFF TRBJ2-1 many TRBV29-1 -
TGTGCCATCACGGGACTGGAACAACAAGAGACCCAGTACTTC CAITGLEQQETQYF TRBJ2-5 few TRBV2 -
TGTGCCAGCAGCGTAGTATTGGGAGGCGAGCAGTACTTC CASSVVLGGEQYF TRBJ2-7 - TRBV9 -
TGTACCATCAGTACCGGGACAGAAACTAGCACAGATACGCCGTATTTT CTISTGTETSTDTPYF TRBJ2-3 - TRBV10-3 -
TGTGTCACCTTAGCGGATACGCAGTACTTT CVTLADTQYF TRBJ2-3 few TRBV10-3 -
TGTGCCAGCAGCTTAGCAGGGGGCCCCTTTGACTACGAGCAGTACTTC CASSLAGGPFDYEQYF TRBJ2-7 - TRBV11-2 TRBD1
TGCGCCAGCAGATATAGTGGGACTAGGTTTGAGCAGTTCTTC CASRYSGTRFEQFF TRBJ2-1 - TRBV28 TRBD2
TGTGCCAGCATCCAAGATCGGAGCAGGCTGACCTACGAGCAGTACTTC CASIQDRSRLTYEQYF TRBJ2-7 - TRBV14 -
TGTGCCAGCAGCCCCTGGGGACAGTCGAACACCATATATTTT CASSPWGQSNTIYF TRBJ1-3 - TRBV5-4 TRBD1
TGTGCCATCAGGCTGGGGGGGAGCGGCTACACCTTC CAIRLGGSGYTF TRBJ1-2 - TRBV10-3 -
TGTGCCAGCAGTTCAGGATTGACTAGCGGGTACCAAGAGACCCAGTACTTC CASSSGLTSGYQETQYF TRBJ2-5 many TRBV28 TRBD2
TGCGCCAGCAACCAAGAAGAGAGCTCCTATAATTCACCCCTCCACTTT CASNQEESSYNSPLHF TRBJ1-6 - TRBV4-1 -
TGTGCCAGCATCATGGATGGCTGCACTTTC CASIMDGCTF TRBJ1-2 - TRBV6-2/TRBV6-3 -
TGTGCCATCAGTGAGGCTAGCAAGGACAATGAGCAGTTCTTC CAISEASKDNEQFF TRBJ2-1 many TRBV10-3 -
TGTGCCAGCTCCCGGATCAGCGGGTCCGGGGAGCTGTTTTTT CASSRISGSGELFF TRBJ2-2 - TRBV7-2 -